The 11 T cell receptor beta chains given below trace back to one sample, sequenced in a study of cytomegalovirus exposure and HLA in healthy donors. The PCR contained 60 Vbeta and 13 Jbeta primers. Method: immunoSEQ multiplex PCR; TCRdb's copy keeps in-frame clones and lacks some. The sample includes some 110,000 clones, around 73% of them seen just once. Sequenced input: PBMCs. Source of these receptors: a man in his 60s in good health and CMV-seropositive.

With regard to this clone: The germline gene is not matched at one end of the junction; a read error may be the cause. Other nucleotide sequences in the sample specify the same CDR3. The V and J genes are TRBV30 and TRBJ2-2; possibly TRBD2 for D (5 bases). CDR1 GTSNPN and CDR2 SVGIG come from the germline V gene (reference sequence). This CDR3 is built from 12 residues. The CDR3 coding sequence is TGTGCCTGGAGTGTCCGTGCCGGGGAGCTGTTCTTT. Protein product: CAWSVRAGELFF.

The V gene is TRBV7-3, the J gene TRBJ2-3, with 7 bases fitting TRBD1. Trimming at V came to 6 bases and at J to 6 bases, leaving 6 bases not matched to a gene. Germline V lookup: CDR1 SGHTA, CDR2 FQGTGA. The CDR3 loop spans 13 amino acids. This chain's CDR3 is CASSPTGADTQYF. CDR3 DNA sequence: TGTGCCAGCAGTCCAACAGGGGCGGATACGCAGTATTTT. The complete variable domain, with remaining parts taken from reference TRBV7-3 and TRBJ2-3, reads GAGVSQTPSNKVTEKGKYVELRCDPISGHTALYWYRQSLGQGPEFLIYFQGTGAADDSGLPNDRFFAVRPEGSVSTLKIQRTERGDSAVYLCASSPTGADTQYFGPGTRLTVL.

This clone was detected only once. CDR3 bases: TGTGCCTGGAGTGTGGACAGGGTTAATTCACCCCTCCACTTT. Protein: CAWSVDRVNSPLHF. This chain joins TRBV30 and TRBJ1-6; 8 nucleotides line up with TRBD1. V dropped 0 bases and J dropped 6; count of bases not matched to a gene: 1. This CDR3 is built from 14 residues. Germline CDR1 reads GTSNPN; CDR2 reads SVGIG (reference sequence). Together with reference TRBV30 and TRBJ1-6, the CDR3 gives the full variable domain: SQTIHQWPATLVQPVGSPLSLECTVEGTSNPNLYWYRQAAGRGLQLLFYSVGIGQISSEVPQNLSASRPQDRQFILSSKKLLLSDSGFYLCAWSVDRVNSPLHFGNGTRLTVT.

The V gene is TRBV5-1, the J gene TRBJ1-1; D might be TRBD1 (5 bases). The germline V gene has CDR1 SGHRS and CDR2 YFSETQ. The CDR3 spans 13 residues. V dropped 2 bases and J dropped 3 bases, with 8 bases sitting between them. This CDR3 is CASSFRVDTEAFF. The CDR3 nucleotides read TGCGCCAGCAGCTTCAGGGTTGACACTGAAGCTTTCTTT.

V usage is TRBV2 and J usage is TRBJ1-2, with a tentative D call TRBD1 (5 bases). Germline lookup yields CDR1 SNHLY and CDR2 FYNNEI. CDR3 length equals 12 residues. V gave up 7 bases and J gave up 4 bases, with 10 bases separating them. The CDR3 is CASTGYGYGYTF. Here the CDR3 DNA reads TGTGCCAGCACAGGGTATGGCTATGGCTACACCTTC.

This clone was seen a few times. V is TRBV2 and J is TRBJ2-5; TRBD1 matches 7 bases. The germline gives CDR1 SNHLY, CDR2 FYNNEI. J gave up 4 bases and V 7 bases, and 9 bases lay outside the gene matches. The length of the CDR3 is 14 residues. CDR3 protein: CASNRGDLVETQYF. CDR3 sequence (DNA): TGTGCCAGCAACAGGGGCGATCTCGTAGAGACCCAGTACTTC.

V is TRBV11-2 and J is TRBJ2-5; D may be TRBD2 (7 bases). V gave up 5 bases and J gave up 5 bases, with 21 bases separating them. The CDR3 runs 16 residues. Germline V gives CDR1 SGHAT, CDR2 FQNNGV. The CDR3 region has the DNA TGTGCCAGCAGCGGCCTCTGGGGGGGCCGCCAGGAGACCCAGTACTTC. This translates into CASSGLWGGRQETQYF.

The chain is built from TRBV30 and TRBJ1-1, with no clear D. CDR1 and CDR2 from the germline V gene are GTSNPN and SVGIG (reference sequence). There are 14 residues in the CDR3. V gave up 3 bases and J gave up 0 bases, with 11 bases separating them. CDR3 sequence (DNA): TGTGCCTGGAGAAAGGGAGAATTGAACACTGAAGCTTTCTTT. It is translated as CAWRKGELNTEAFF.

The genes are TRBV4-1 and TRBJ2-2; 8 bases map to TRBD2. There are 16 residues in the CDR3. The ends lost 3 bases at V and 8 bases at J; junction bases unmatched: 11. The V gene's germline CDR1 is MGHRA and CDR2 YSYEKL. CDR3 sequence: CASSQPGLGAPGELFF. CDR3 bases: TGCGCCAGCAGCCAGCCGGGACTAGGTGCCCCGGGGGAGCTGTTTTTT.

The V gene is TRBV7-2, the J gene TRBJ1-2, with D perhaps matching TRBD1 (6 bases). V lost 5 bases to trimming and J lost 2 bases, with 15 bases between them. CDR3 length: 15 amino acids. Germline loops: CDR1 SGHTA, CDR2 FQGNSA. The CDR3 nucleotides read TGTGCCAGCAGCCCCCACAGGGCCGTCAACTATGGCTACACCTTC. Its protein product is CASSPHRAVNYGYTF. Looking up the rest from reference TRBV7-2 and TRBJ1-2 gives the full variable domain: GAGVSQSPSNKVTEKGKDVELRCDPISGHTALYWYRQSLGQGLEFLIYFQGNSAPDKSGLPSDRFSAERTGGSVSTLTIQRTQQEDSAVYLCASSPHRAVNYGYTFGSGTRLTVV.

The V gene is TRBV11-2, the J gene TRBJ2-5; D unresolved. The CDR3 loop spans 13 amino acids. The germline CDR1 and CDR2 sequences are SGHAT and FQNNGV. The V end was cut by 5 bases, the J end by 3 bases, with 10 bases between. In nucleotides, the CDR3 is TGTGCCAGCAGCCCTATCCCGAAAGAGACCCAGTACTTC. Amino acids: CASSPIPKETQYF.